One and the same sample provided the 5 T cell receptor beta chains below, sequenced in a study of identical twins. TCRdb reprocessed the 5' RACE reads via MiXCR and lists one record per CDR3 protein. The table lists about 920,000 distinct CDR3 sequences, around an eighth of them singletons. These data were also reused for a study on yellow fever vaccine responses in identical twins.

The sequenced sample consisted of PBMCs. The origin of the receptors is a woman between 18 and 30 years old in good health.

This clonotype was counted between two and nine times. This chain joins TRBV27 and TRBJ2-1, with TRBD1 matching over 7 bases. The CDR3 runs 16 residues. CDR1 and CDR2 (germline): MNHEY, SMNVEV (reference sequence). Trimming took 3 bases from V and 6 from J; bases not matched to a gene: 11. DNA for the CDR3: TGTGCCAGCAGTTTCCCCGGGACAGCGGCCTTCAATGAGCAGTTCTTC. Translation: CASSFPGTAAFNEQFF.

This clonotype has ten or more counts. This chain joins TRBV29-1 and TRBJ1-4; D ambiguous. V shed 0 bases and J shed 8 bases, with 7 bases lying between them. The CDR3 has 12 amino acids. Germline values: CDR1 SQVTM, CDR2 ANQGSEA. The CDR3: CSVEDLGEKLFF. In nucleotides, the CDR3 is TGCAGCGTTGAAGATCTGGGGGAAAAACTGTTTTTT.

This clonotype has more than one count but fewer than ten. The chain carries TRBV6-5 and TRBJ2-3; D uncertain. Trimming left V 0 bases short and J 10 bases short, with 14 bases between. CDR3 length: 14 amino acids. Germline V gene data show CDR1 as MNHEY and CDR2 as SVGAGI. The CDR3 region is CASSYSERARPQYF. Written as DNA, the CDR3 is TGTGCCAGCAGTTACTCGGAACGTGCGAGGCCGCAGTATTTT.

This clonotype was detected a few times. J is TRBJ2-7 and V is TRBV2; D is uncertain. This CDR3 spans 12 amino acids. Germline-derived CDR1 and CDR2 are SNHLY and FYNNEI. Trimming took off 4 bases at V and 6 bases at J, with 10 bases between the two ends. CDR3 nucleotides: TGTGCCAGCAGTGTCGCACTGTTCGAGCAGTACGTC. It codes for CASSVALFEQYV.

This clonotype has only a few counts. This chain joins TRBV10-3 and TRBJ2-2; no firm D call. In germline, CDR1 is ENHRY, CDR2 SYGVKD. This CDR3 is 14 amino acids long. Deletions cut 3 bases from V and 1 base from J, with 6 bases between. CDR3 coding DNA: TGTGCCATCAGTGAATCCCTGAACACCGGGGAGCTGTTTTTT. Protein: CAISESLNTGELFF.